The next 27 T cell receptor beta chains were all read from a single sample in a study of cytomegalovirus exposure and HLA in healthy donors. Use of 60 Vbeta and 13 Jbeta primers characterized the PCR. Measured with immunoSEQ multiplex PCR; TCRdb has only the in-frame clones, and not every one. The data hold approximately 160,000 clones, with 75% to 80% observed a single time. Sequenced: PBMCs. The receptors originated from a male donor in good health and CMV-seronegative.

This clone showed up just a few times. CDR3 coding DNA: TGCGCCAGCAGCAAAGGGACGACAGGGCAGGGCTACACCTTC. Protein: CASSKGTTGQGYTF. V gene TRBV4-3 combines with J gene TRBJ1-2; TRBD1 aligns across 7 bases. V was clipped by 5 bases and J by 8 bases; unmatched bases: 11. Germline V gene lookup returns CDR1 LGHNA and CDR2 YSLEER. The CDR3 is 14 residues long.

The chain couples TRBV5-1 to TRBJ2-3; TRBD1 matches 9 bases. The germline gives CDR1 SGHRS, CDR2 YFSETQ. The CDR3 totals 15 residues. Trimming at V came to 4 bases and at J to 3 bases, leaving 6 bases not matched to a gene. In DNA form, the CDR3 reads TGCGCCAGCAGCCCACAGGGGGCAGGGACAGATACGCAGTATTTT. Its translation: CASSPQGAGTDTQYF.

This clone has just a few counts. This sequence joins TRBV27 and TRBJ1-5; D unresolved. The length of the CDR3 is 15 residues. In germline, CDR1 is MNHEY, CDR2 SMNVEV (reference sequence). Trimming removed 6 bases at V and 1 base at J, with 13 bases between. CDR3 residues: CASRPGMLSNQPQHF. The CDR3 nucleotides are TGTGCCAGCAGGCCGGGGATGTTGAGCAATCAGCCCCAGCATTTT.

J is TRBJ2-5 and V is TRBV7-2, with a tentative D call TRBD1 (5 bases). The germline gives CDR1 SGHTA, CDR2 FQGNSA. The V and J ends lost 1 base and 0 bases respectively, with 12 bases between them. The CDR3 loop spans 16 amino acids. CDR3 DNA sequence: TGTGCCAGCAGCTTAGGTGGTCAGGGTGACCAAGAGACCCAGTACTTC. Protein: CASSLGGQGDQETQYF.

This chain uses TRBV2 with TRBJ1-4; tentative D call: TRBD1 (6 bases). Germline CDR1 is SNHLY and CDR2 is FYNNEI. V lost 7 bases and J lost 1, with 10 bases in between. The CDR3 sequence is 14 residues long. CDR3 residues: CASNLQGTNEKLFF. CDR3 in DNA: TGTGCCAGCAACCTACAGGGAACTAATGAAAAACTGTTTTTT.

The chain is built from TRBV7-9 and TRBJ2-3; 8 bases match TRBD2. The ends lost 5 bases at V and 4 bases at J; junction bases unmatched: 5. Germline lookup yields CDR1 SEHNR and CDR2 FQNEAQ (reference sequence). The CDR3 length is 14 residues. The CDR3 reads CASSSQRESDTQYF. The CDR3, as DNA: TGTGCCAGCAGCAGTCAGCGGGAGTCAGATACGCAGTATTTT. Using reference TRBV7-9 and TRBJ2-3 for the parts outside the CDR3, the full variable domain is DTGVSQNPRHKITKRGQNVTFRCDPISEHNRLYWYRQTLGQGPEFLTYFQNEAQLEKSRLLSDRFSAERPKGSFSTLEIQRTEQGDSAMYLCASSSQRESDTQYFGPGTRLTVL.

The V gene is TRBV19, the J gene TRBJ2-1; TRBD2 agrees at 10 bases. V lost 2 bases, J lost 0 bases, and 10 bases stayed unmatched. Germline CDR1 LNHDA, CDR2 SQIVND (reference sequence). This CDR3 region has 19 residues. The CDR3 sequence is CASSIRGTSAGGSYNEQFF. CDR3 bases: TGTGCCAGTAGTATACGTGGGACTAGCGCGGGTGGCTCCTACAATGAGCAGTTCTTC.

The rearrangement joins TRBV5-6 to TRBJ1-2; D is unclear. With 5 bases removed from V and 5 bases from J, the gap between germline ends came to 10 bases. CDR1 is SGHDT and CDR2 is YYEEEE in the germline V gene. This CDR3 has 12 amino acids. The CDR3 bases are TGTGCCAGCAGGAGTAGAGGATATGGCTACACCTTC. Translating gives CASRSRGYGYTF.

The chain joins TRBV19 to TRBJ1-4; possible D gene TRBD1, 5 bases. Germline V gives CDR1 LNHDA, CDR2 SQIVND (reference sequence). The germline V and J ends were trimmed by 3 bases and 6 bases, with 11 bases remaining between them. CDR3 size: 14 residues. CDR3 DNA sequence: TGTGCCAGTAGTATGCGTCAGGGCGATGAAAAACTGTTTTTT. Its translation: CASSMRQGDEKLFF.

V gene TRBV15 combines with J gene TRBJ1-1, with a weak D call TRBD1 (5 bases). This CDR3 is 13 amino acids long. V lost 0 bases and J lost 4, with 6 bases in between. The V gene's germline CDR1 is LNHNV and CDR2 YYDKDF (reference sequence). In nucleotides, the CDR3 is TGTGCCACCAGCAGAGAGGGGGGCACTGAAGCTTTCTTT. It encodes CATSREGGTEAFF. Full variable domain (missing parts from reference TRBV15 and TRBJ1-1): DAMVIQNPRYQVTQFGKPVTLSCSQTLNHNVMYWYQQKSSQAPKLLFHYYDKDFNNEADTPDNFQSRRPNTSFCFLDIRSPGLGDTAMYLCATSREGGTEAFFGQGTRLTVV.

V usage is TRBV5-4 and J usage is TRBJ2-1; 10 nucleotides line up with TRBD1. The CDR3 extends over 15 amino acids. Germline-derived CDR1 and CDR2 are SGHNT and YYREEE (reference sequence). V gave up 4 bases and J gave up 4 bases; unmatched junction bases: 5. The CDR3 here is CASSLGQGVYNEQFF. The CDR3 DNA reads TGTGCCAGCAGCCTCGGACAGGGGGTTTACAATGAGCAGTTCTTC.

This clone was observed a handful of times. This rearrangement joins TRBV5-1 to TRBJ2-5; 7 bases line up with TRBD1. Unmatched junction bases numbered 5, after V lost 4 bases and J lost 5 bases. The CDR3 spans 13 residues. Germline-derived CDR1 and CDR2 are SGHRS and YFSETQ. For the CDR3, the DNA is TGCGCCAGCAGCGCCACAGGGGAGGAGACCCAGTACTTC. Translated: CASSATGEETQYF.

The DNA for the CDR3 is TGCGCCAGCAGCCTCCAGGGGGGCCACGGCTACACCTTC. It specifies CASSLQGGHGYTF. The gene calls are TRBV5-1 and TRBJ1-2; TRBD1 agrees at 7 bases. Losses at the gene ends were 4 bases for V and 8 bases for J; bases not matched to a gene: 8. The CDR3 extends over 13 amino acids. In germline, CDR1 is SGHRS, CDR2 YFSETQ.

Remarks on this clone: Sequence at one end of the junction differs from germline and may be a read error. The CDR3 spells CASSESGTRNF. The CDR3 DNA reads as TGTGCCAGCAGTGAAAGTGGGACTAGGAACTTC. The chain uses TRBV2 and TRBJ2-7; 8 bases are a match to TRBD2. CDR1 and CDR2 from the germline V gene are SNHLY and FYNNEI. The CDR3 extends over 11 amino acids.

This clone has more than one count but fewer than ten. The chain carries TRBV29-1 and TRBJ1-2; 8 nucleotides match TRBD1. CDR1 and CDR2 (germline): SQVTM, ANQGSEA. CDR3 length: 13 residues. Trimming at V came to 6 bases and at J to 2 bases, leaving 5 bases not matched to a gene. This chain's CDR3 is CSVATGVNYGYTF. DNA of the CDR3: TGCAGCGTCGCGACAGGGGTGAACTATGGCTACACCTTC.

The rearrangement links TRBV10-3 to TRBJ2-7; 10 bases agree with TRBD1. The CDR3 totals 14 residues. After removal of 5 bases from V and 6 bases from J, the junction contained 7 bases not matched to a gene. Per germline, CDR1 ENHRY and CDR2 SYGVKD. The CDR3 coding sequence is TGTGCCATCAGTAAAGGACAGGGGGAAGGCGAGCAGTACTTC. Residues: CAISKGQGEGEQYF.

The V gene is TRBV9, the J gene TRBJ1-1, with D uncertain. CDR3 length: 14 residues. Trimming cost V 0 bases and J 4 bases, with 10 bases left between them. Germline V gene sequence: CDR1 SGDLS, CDR2 YYNGEE. CDR3 residues: CASSVDRSSTEAFF. CDR3 nucleotides: TGTGCCAGCAGCGTAGACAGATCGTCCACTGAAGCTTTCTTT.

The V and J genes are TRBV2 and TRBJ2-7; TRBD2 might be the D (5 bases). V was trimmed by 5 bases and J by 1 base, leaving 6 bases between them. Germline loops: CDR1 SNHLY, CDR2 FYNNEI. CDR3 length equals 12 residues. CDR3 region: CASSRESYEQYF. The CDR3, as DNA: TGTGCCAGCAGTAGGGAGTCCTACGAGCAGTACTTC. The complete variable domain, with remaining parts taken from reference TRBV2 and TRBJ2-7, reads EPEVTQTPSHQVTQMGQEVILRCVPISNHLYFYWYRQILGQKVEFLVSFYNNEISEKSEIFDDQFSVERPDGSNFTLKIRSTKLEDSAMYFCASSRESYEQYFGPGTRLTVT.

This clone has more than one count but fewer than ten. J is TRBJ2-5 and V is TRBV21-1; the listed D gene, TRBD1, was not tested against the DNA. TRBV21-1 has pseudogene status. The CDR3 extends over 16 amino acids. CDR3 sequence (DNA): TGTGCCAGCTCTTTTCTAGTAAGGGGGTACCAAGAGACCCAGTACTTC. Translated: CASSFLVRGYQETQYF.

This chain uses TRBV5-1 with TRBJ1-5; maybe TRBD1 (5 bases). The V gene's germline CDR1 is SGHRS and CDR2 YFSETQ. The CDR3 runs 16 residues. V dropped 4 bases and J dropped 0 bases, with 14 bases sitting between them. The CDR3 spells CASSPGLGHSNQPQHF. Here the CDR3 DNA reads TGCGCCAGCAGCCCGGGCTTGGGGCATAGCAATCAGCCCCAGCATTTT.

This chain links TRBV9 with TRBJ2-5, with 10 positions matching TRBD2. Per germline, CDR1 SGDLS and CDR2 YYNGEE. Trimming removed 6 bases from V and 4 bases from J; junction bases left unmatched: 15. The CDR3 extends over 17 amino acids. As DNA, the CDR3 is TGTGCCAGCACCCGTCGGCTAGCGGGAGCCGGTCCAGAGACCCAGTACTTC. As protein: CASTRRLAGAGPETQYF.

This clone was counted only a few times. The chain combines TRBV15 with TRBJ1-1, with 7 bases aligning to TRBD1. After removal of 9 bases from V and 1 base from J, the junction contained 5 bases not matched to a gene. This CDR3 contains 13 residues. The germline gives CDR1 LNHNV, CDR2 YYDKDF (reference sequence). In DNA form, the CDR3 reads TGTGCCACGAGGGGGCGCGGGAACACTGAAGCTTTCTTT. The encoded protein is CATRGRGNTEAFF.

The J gene is TRBJ1-5, the V gene TRBV7-8; the D is unclear. V lost 1 base and J 1 base, leaving 8 bases between the germline ends. This CDR3 is built from 15 residues. Germline V gene sequence: CDR1 SGHVS, CDR2 FQNEAQ. The CDR3 is CASSLVAGSNQPQHF. DNA of the CDR3: TGTGCCAGCAGCTTAGTCGCGGGAAGCAATCAGCCCCAGCATTTT.

The chain links TRBV9 to TRBJ1-1; possible D gene TRBD1, 6 bases. V shed 0 bases and J shed 5 bases, with 11 bases lying between them. CDR1 is SGDLS, CDR2 YYNGEE, per germline. The CDR3 length is 14 residues. CDR3 protein: CASSVAGARTEAFF. Here the CDR3 DNA reads TGTGCCAGCAGCGTAGCAGGGGCGCGAACTGAAGCTTTCTTT.

This chain links TRBV7-3 with TRBJ2-1; 9 bases map to TRBD2. The junction had 14 bases not matched to a gene; V was cut back by 8 bases and J by 9 bases. The germline CDR1 and CDR2 sequences are SGHTA and FQGTGA. The CDR3 totals 15 residues. DNA for the CDR3: TGTGCCAGCGGAGGGAAGGGACTAGCTTTTTCTGAGCAGTTCTTC. This encodes CASGGKGLAFSEQFF.

The rearrangement links TRBV6-1 to TRBJ2-3, with TRBD2 matching 12 bases. CDR3 length equals 17 residues. In germline, CDR1 is MNHNS, CDR2 SASEGT. V shed 1 base and J 2 bases; nucleotides not matched to a gene: 4. In DNA, the CDR3 is TGTGCCAGCAGTGAAGGACTAGCGGGGGCCCCCACAGATACGCAGTATTTT. It translates to CASSEGLAGAPTDTQYF.

Only a few counts were recorded for this clone. This chain uses TRBV20-1 with TRBJ2-1; perhaps TRBD2 as D (6 bases). The CDR3 consists of 11 residues. V lost 6 bases and J lost 9, with 12 bases in between. Looked up from germline, CDR1 is DFQATT and CDR2 is SNEGSKA (reference sequence). CDR3 region: CSAQTRGEQFF. CDR3 DNA: TGCAGTGCCCAGACGCGGGGTGAGCAGTTCTTC.